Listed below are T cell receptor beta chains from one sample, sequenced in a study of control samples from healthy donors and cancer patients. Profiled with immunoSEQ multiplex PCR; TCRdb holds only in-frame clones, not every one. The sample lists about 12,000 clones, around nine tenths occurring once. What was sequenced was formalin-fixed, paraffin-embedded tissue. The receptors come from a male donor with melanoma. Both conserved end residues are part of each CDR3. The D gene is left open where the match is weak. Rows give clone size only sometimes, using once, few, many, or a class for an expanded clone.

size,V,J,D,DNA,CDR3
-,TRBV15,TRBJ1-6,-,TGTGCCACCAGCGGGGGGGGGTTTTCCGATAATTCACCCCTCCACTTT,CATSGGGFSDNSPLHF
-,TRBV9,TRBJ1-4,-,TGTGCCAGCTCCCCGAGGGAGGGCGGGGAGAATGAAAAACTGTTTTTT,CASSPREGGENEKLFF
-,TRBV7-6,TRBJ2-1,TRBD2,TGTGCCAGCAGCCTTATGACTAGCTCCAATGAGCAGTTCTTC,CASSLMTSSNEQFF
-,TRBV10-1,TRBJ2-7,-,TGCGCCAGCAGTGAGGGATACCAACGAAGCTACGAGCAGTACTTC,CASSEGYQRSYEQYF
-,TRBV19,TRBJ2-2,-,TGTGCCAGTACCCAGGGGAGGGACACCGGGGAGCTGTTTTTT,CASTQGRDTGELFF
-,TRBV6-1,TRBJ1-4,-,TGTGCCAGCAGTGAACTAGGGGATGAAAAACTGTTTTTT,CASSELGDEKLFF
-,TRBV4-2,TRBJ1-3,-,TGTGCCAGCAGCCACGATAGAAACACCATATATTTT,CASSHDRNTIYF
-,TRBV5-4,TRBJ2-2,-,TGTGCCAGCAGCCTGGGACCGAACACCGGGGAGCTGTTTTTT,CASSLGPNTGELFF
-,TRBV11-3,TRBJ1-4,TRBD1,TGTGCCAGCAGCTACGGGACAGGCTTTAATGAAAAACTGTTTTTT,CASSYGTGFNEKLFF
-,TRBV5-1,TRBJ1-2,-,TGCGCCAGCAGACGGGGGAATCGGGACTATGGCTACACCTTC,CASRRGNRDYGYTF
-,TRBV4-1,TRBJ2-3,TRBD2,TGCGCCAGCAACCAAGGGGAGGGACTTCGCATAACAGATACGCAGTATTTT,CASNQGEGLRITDTQYF
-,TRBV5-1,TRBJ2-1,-,TGCGCCAGCAGCTTGGCCCTGGGGAATGAGCAGTTCTTC,CASSLALGNEQFF
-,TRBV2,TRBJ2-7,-,TGTGCCAGCAAGATCGACAACAACTACGAGCAGTACTTC,CASKIDNNYEQYF
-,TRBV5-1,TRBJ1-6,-,TGCGCCAGCAGCCCTACGACCGGACGGAATTCACCCCTCCACTTT,CASSPTTGRNSPLHF
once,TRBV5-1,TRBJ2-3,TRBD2,TGCGCCAGCAGCGTCACCACCGGGACTAGCGGGAGTAGGACAGATACACAGTATTTT,CASSVTTGTSGSRTDTQYF
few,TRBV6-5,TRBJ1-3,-,TGTGCCAGCAGTTATGGGACCGCTGGAAACACCATATATTTT,CASSYGTAGNTIYF
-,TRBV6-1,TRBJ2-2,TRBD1,TGTGCCAGCAGTGAAGTGCAGGGGGCCCGCGCCGGGGAGCTGTTTTTT,CASSEVQGARAGELFF
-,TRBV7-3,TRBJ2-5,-,TGTGCCAGCAGCCGCGACAGACAAGAGACCCAGTACTTC,CASSRDRQETQYF
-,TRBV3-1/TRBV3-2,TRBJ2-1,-,TGTGCCAGCAGCTCTACCCCGGGACAGGGGTTAGCGGGAGGGACTGAGCAGTTCTTC,CASSSTPGQGLAGGTEQFF
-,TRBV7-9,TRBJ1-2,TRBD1,TGTGCCAGCAGCTTAGGTCAGGGGGCTGCCAACTATGGCTACACCTTC,CASSLGQGAANYGYTF
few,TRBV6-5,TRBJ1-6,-,TGTGCCAGCAGTTACTCAACCCTTCGTTCACCCCTCCACTTT,CASSYSTLRSPLHF
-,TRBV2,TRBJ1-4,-,TGTGCCAGCAGCCAAAAAAGTGGTGAAAAACTGTTTTTT,CASSQKSGEKLFF
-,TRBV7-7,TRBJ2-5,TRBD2,TGTGCTAGCAGCAGCGGGACTAGCGGGTGGGAGACCCAGTACTTC,CASSSGTSGWETQYF
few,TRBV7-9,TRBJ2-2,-,TGTGCCAGCAGCTTACGGGCCACCGGGGAGCTGTTTTTT,CASSLRATGELFF
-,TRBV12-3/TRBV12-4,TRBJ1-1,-,TGTGCCAGCACCCCCGAAGGGGTTCGAGCTTTCTTT,CASTPEGVRAFF
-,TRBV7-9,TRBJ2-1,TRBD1,TGTGCCAGCAGCCGTTTCTGGACAGGGGATAATGAGCAGTTCTTC,CASSRFWTGDNEQFF
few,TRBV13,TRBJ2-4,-,TGTGCCACCAACATCCTCCTGGCTAGCGACTCCCCGGGGGCCAAAAACATTCAGTACTTC,CATNILLASDSPGAKNIQYF
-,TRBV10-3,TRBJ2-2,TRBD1,TGTGCCACCGTGGGACAGGAGAACACCGGGGAGCTGTTTTTT,CATVGQENTGELFF
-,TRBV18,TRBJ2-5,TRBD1,TGTGCCAGCTCACCGTCGACAGGGGAGGAGACCCAGTACTTC,CASSPSTGEETQYF
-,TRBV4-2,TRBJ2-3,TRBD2,TGTGCCAGCAGCCAAGATCCGGCTAGCGGGAGAGGGGAGGCGGATACGCAGTATTTT,CASSQDPASGRGEADTQYF
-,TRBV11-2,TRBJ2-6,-,TGTGCCAGCATGGTTTACCAGGGTATGGGCTCTGGGGCCAACGTCCTGACTTTC,CASMVYQGMGSGANVLTF
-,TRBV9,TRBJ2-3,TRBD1,TGTGCCAGCAGCGTACAGGGGGCTGCCACAGATACGCAGTATTTT,CASSVQGAATDTQYF
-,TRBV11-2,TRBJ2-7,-,TGTGCCAGCAGCTTAAGCCCCCAGAGGTATCACGAGCAGTACTTC,CASSLSPQRYHEQYF
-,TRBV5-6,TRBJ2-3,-,TGTGCCAGCAGCTTGAGGAGTTTAGCTGATACGCAGTATTTT,CASSLRSLADTQYF
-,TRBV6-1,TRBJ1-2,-,TGTGCCAGCAGTGAGACTACAGGGTTCACCTATGGCTACACCTTC,CASSETTGFTYGYTF
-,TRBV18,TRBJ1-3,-,TGTACCAGCTCACCACGAGACGGAAACACCATATATTTT,CTSSPRDGNTIYF
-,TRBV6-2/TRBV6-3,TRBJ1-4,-,TGTGCCAGCAGCCTTCTAGGGAGTAACGAAAAACTGTTTTTT,CASSLLGSNEKLFF
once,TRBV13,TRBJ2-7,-,TGTGCCAGCAGCTTCCCCGATGGTGGGCCCGTTGAGGAGCAGTACTTC,CASSFPDGGPVEEQYF
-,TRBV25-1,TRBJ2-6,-,TGTGCCAGCAGTGAGTTGGGTGGCTCTGGGGCCAACGTCCTGACTTTC,CASSELGGSGANVLTF
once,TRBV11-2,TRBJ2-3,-,TGTGCCAGCAGCCTCTTGGGGGCGCGGGGAGATACGCAGTATTTT,CASSLLGARGDTQYF
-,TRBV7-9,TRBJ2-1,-,TGTGCCAGCAGCTTAGGCACCGAGCAGTTCTTC,CASSLGTEQFF
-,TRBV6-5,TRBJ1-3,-,TGTGCCAGCACTCAGCCAGGCACTGGAAACACCATATATTTT,CASTQPGTGNTIYF
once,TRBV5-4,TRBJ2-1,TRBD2,TGTGCCAGCAGCCGGACTAGCGGACCGAACAATGAGCAGTTCTTC,CASSRTSGPNNEQFF
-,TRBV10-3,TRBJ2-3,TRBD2,TGTGCCATCAGTCCCGGGGGGGGGAAGAGGACAGATACGCAGTATTTT,CAISPGGGKRTDTQYF
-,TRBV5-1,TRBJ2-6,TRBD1,TGCGCCAGCAGCGACAGGGTTGGGGCCAACGTCCTGACTTTC,CASSDRVGANVLTF
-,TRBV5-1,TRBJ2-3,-,TGCGCCAGCAGCTTGGCAATTTCACCAGATACGCAGTATTTT,CASSLAISPDTQYF
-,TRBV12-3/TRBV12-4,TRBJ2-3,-,TGTGCCAGCACCAGCACAGATACGCAGTATTTT,CASTSTDTQYF
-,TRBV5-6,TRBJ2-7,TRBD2,TGTGCCAGCAGCACCTTTCGGACTAGCGGTTATATTTCCTACGAGCAGTACTTC,CASSTFRTSGYISYEQYF
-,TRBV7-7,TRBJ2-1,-,TGTGCTAGCAGCTTAGCCCCGACAGGATACAATGAGCAGTTCTTC,CASSLAPTGYNEQFF
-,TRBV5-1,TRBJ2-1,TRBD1,TGCGCCAGCACACAGGGGGCAATCAATGAGCAGTTCTTC,CASTQGAINEQFF
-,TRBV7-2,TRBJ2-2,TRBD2,TGTGCCAGCAGCTTTCGTCTAGCGGACACCGGGGAGCTGTTTTTT,CASSFRLADTGELFF
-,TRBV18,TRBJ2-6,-,TGTGCCAGCTCACCACAGCAGGGCAGCTATTACTCTGGGGCCAACGTCCTGACTTTC,CASSPQQGSYYSGANVLTF
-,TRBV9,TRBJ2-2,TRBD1,TGTGCCAGCAGCGTAGGGGGACAGGGTACCGGGGAGCTGTTTTTT,CASSVGGQGTGELFF
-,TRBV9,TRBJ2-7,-,TGTGCCAGCAGCGTAGCCGGGGGCGCAACCTACGAGCAGTACTTC,CASSVAGGATYEQYF
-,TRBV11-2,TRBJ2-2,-,TGTGCCAGCAGTTTATCCAGGGAATATCGGGCCGGGGAGCTGTTTTTT,CASSLSREYRAGELFF